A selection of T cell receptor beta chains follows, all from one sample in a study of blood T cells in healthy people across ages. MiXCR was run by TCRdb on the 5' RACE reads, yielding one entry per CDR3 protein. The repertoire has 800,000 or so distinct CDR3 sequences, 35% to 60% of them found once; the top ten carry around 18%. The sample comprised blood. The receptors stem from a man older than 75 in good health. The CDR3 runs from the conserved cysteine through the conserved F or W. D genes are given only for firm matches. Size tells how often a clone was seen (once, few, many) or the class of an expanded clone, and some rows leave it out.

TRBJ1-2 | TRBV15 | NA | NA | CATSRGGVYGYTF | TGTGCCACCAGCAGAGGAGGGGTCTATGGCTACACCTTC
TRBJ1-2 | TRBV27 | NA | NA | CASSFSRQTTNYGYTF | TGTGCCAGCAGTTTTAGCCGGCAGACAACTAACTATGGCTACACCTTC
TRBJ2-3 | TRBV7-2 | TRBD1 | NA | CASSEGQGTDTRYF | TGTGCCAGCAGCGAGGGACAGGGAACAGATACGCGGTATTTT
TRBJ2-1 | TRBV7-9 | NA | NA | CASSFEVGQGSNEQFF | TGTGCCAGCAGCTTTGAAGTTGGGCAGGGTTCTAATGAGCAGTTCTTC
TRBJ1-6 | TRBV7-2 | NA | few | CASSPTEGESPLHF | TGTGCCAGCAGCCCGACTGAGGGCGAGTCACCCCTCCACTTT
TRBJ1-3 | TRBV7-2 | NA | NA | CASSPAGSGNTIYF | TGTGCCAGCAGCCCGGCGGGCTCTGGAAACACCATATATTTT
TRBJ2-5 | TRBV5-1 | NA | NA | CASSQTGLIKETQYF | TGCGCCAGCAGCCAAACCGGGCTTATTAAAGAGACCCAGTACTTC
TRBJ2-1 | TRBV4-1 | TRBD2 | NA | CASSHRTSGRPYNEQFF | TGCGCCAGCAGCCATAGGACTAGCGGGAGGCCATACAATGAGCAGTTCTTC
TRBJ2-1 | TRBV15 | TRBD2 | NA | CATSGLAGGWFF | TGTGCCACCAGCGGACTAGCGGGCGGTTGGTTCTTC
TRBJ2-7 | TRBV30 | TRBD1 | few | CAWSSTGGDEQYF | TGTGCCTGGAGTTCTACAGGGGGCGACGAGCAGTACTTC
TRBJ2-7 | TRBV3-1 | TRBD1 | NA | CASSQAGGRGQNEQYF | TGTGCCAGCAGCCAAGCAGGGGGCAGGGGGCAAAACGAGCAGTACTTC
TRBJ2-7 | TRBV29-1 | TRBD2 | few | CSVRTSGTLTEQYF | TGCAGCGTAAGGACTAGCGGGACCCTAACCGAGCAGTACTTC
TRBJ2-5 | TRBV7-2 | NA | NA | CASSLFTTQYF | TGTGCCAGCAGCTTATTTACGACCCAGTACTTC
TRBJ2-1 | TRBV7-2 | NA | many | CASSPRGSSYNEQFF | TGTGCCAGCAGCCCCCGGGGGAGCTCCTACAATGAGCAGTTCTTC
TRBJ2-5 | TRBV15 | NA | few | CATSRDPAEETQYF | TGTGCCACCAGCAGAGATCCAGCGGAAGAGACCCAGTACTTC
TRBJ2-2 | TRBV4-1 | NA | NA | CASRKQRNTGELFF | TGCGCCAGCAGAAAACAGCGGAACACCGGGGAGCTGTTTTTT
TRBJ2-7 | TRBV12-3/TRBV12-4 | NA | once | CASSLTSADNEQYF | TGTGCCAGCAGTTTAACCAGCGCAGACAATGAGCAGTACTTC
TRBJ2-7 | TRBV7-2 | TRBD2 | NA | CASSPQAGGMSGQYF | TGTGCCAGCAGCCCCCAAGCGGGAGGGATGTCGGGGCAGTACTTC
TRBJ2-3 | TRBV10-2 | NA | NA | CASRAGTSPSTDTQYF | TGCGCCAGCAGAGCTGGGACGTCACCTAGCACAGATACGCAGTATTTT
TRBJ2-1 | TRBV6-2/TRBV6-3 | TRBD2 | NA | CASSTTSGSWNEQFF | TGTGCCAGCAGTACCACTAGCGGGAGTTGGAATGAGCAGTTCTTC
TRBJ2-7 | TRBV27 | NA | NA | CASSQTRLYEQYF | TGTGCCAGCAGTCAAACTAGGCTCTACGAGCAGTACTTC
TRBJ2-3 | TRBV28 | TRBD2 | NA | CASGRGGLSDTQYF | TGTGCCAGCGGTCGCGGGGGGCTTTCAGATACGCAGTATTTT
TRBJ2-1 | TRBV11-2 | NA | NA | CASSRRIAETSYNEQFF | TGTGCCAGCAGCCGTCGTATAGCGGAAACCTCCTACAATGAGCAGTTCTTC
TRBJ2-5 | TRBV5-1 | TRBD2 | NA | CASSFSGRMGETQYF | TGCGCCAGCAGCTTTAGCGGGAGAATGGGAGAGACCCAGTACTTC
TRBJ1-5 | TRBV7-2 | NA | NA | CASSSRTVSNQPQHF | TGTGCCAGCAGCTCTAGGACAGTTAGCAATCAGCCCCAGCATTTT
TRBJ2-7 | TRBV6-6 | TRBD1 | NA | CASSYDGTGTYEQYF | TGTGCCAGCAGTTATGACGGGACAGGGACGTACGAGCAGTACTTC